This T cell receptor (beta chain) comes out of a study of T-cell memory formation after mild COVID-19 (dated by TCRdb to the early 2020s). Turning to the overall study: TCR sequence clusters from the two donors were found to be largely donor specific. In two donors, T-cell clones that expanded and contracted after mild COVID-19 were followed by sequencing TCRalpha and TCRbeta repertoires longitudinally. Two young, previously healthy adult volunteers made up the cohort, one male and one female.

Data came from an Illumina NovaSeq 6000. Using 5'RACE with constant-segment primers, TCRalpha and TCRbeta cDNA libraries were constructed, with sample barcodes and unique molecular identifiers added in the process. RNA was extracted from every sample with Trizol reagent. Libraries were amplified in two PCR steps, with a second sample barcode and Illumina TruSeq adapters added in the second step. Libraries were sequenced on an Illumina NovaSeq with 2 x 150 bp paired-end reads. The original methods were these. Demultiplexing of reads and collapsing into UMI-guided consensus sequences were performed with migec v1.2.7. Using mixcr v2.1.11, UMI consensuses were aligned to TRA and TRB V and J templates and then assembled into clonotypes. A clonotype was counted as expanded or contracted only if both edgeR and NoisET called the change significant, with noise models trained on biological replicates. edgeR calls used a false discovery rate-adjusted p below 0.01 and a log2 fold-change threshold of 1. As an exploratory analysis of dynamics, max-normalized trajectories of the 1000 most abundant clonotypes were examined by PCA with hierarchical clustering. Separately sequenced CD4+ and CD8+ repertoires were used to assign the CD4 or CD8 phenotype of responding clones. The public reads were run again by TCRdb, first through fastp at Q25 and then through MiXCR, and only productive beta chains were kept. Entries that share a CDR3 protein sequence are merged under the most common genes and DNA. These V and J calls originate from TCRdb's pipeline instead of the authors' own analysis. The sample table lists approximately 260,000 distinct CDR3 sequences, 15% to 20% of them with a count of one. About a fifth of the sample is taken by the ten largest.

This clonotype was recorded a few times. Its antigen is unknown. No quality values exist for individual bases; no much larger clone is one base distant. The CDR3 spans 14 residues, from the cysteine through the phenylalanine. Only the CDR3 portion is preserved as DNA: 42 bases, with reading frame beginning at the first base. V loses 2 bases, J loses 1 base, and the germline ends lie 10 bases apart. CDR1 and CDR2 (DFQATT, SNEGSKA) derive from the germline V gene (reference sequence). Ficoll-Paque density gradient centrifugation was used to isolate PBMCs. Overall results and qualifications from the work: Contracting CD4+ clones appeared mostly in the CM and EM memory subsets, whereas CD8+ clones were enriched in EMRA. Only two mild cases were covered by the study, and larger cohorts that include severe cases with pre-infection samples were considered necessary. Some responding clones were detected in pre-infection memory, which suggested that pre-existing cross-reactive memory T cells had joined the SARS-CoV-2 response. SARS-CoV-2 specificity of the second-wave clones peaking on day 37 was not confirmed. Clones that contracted from day 15 to 85 showed balanced CD4/CD8 phenotypes, whereas a second wave of clones that expanded from day 15 to 37 leaned towards CD4+.

This chain joins TRBV20-1 to TRBJ2-3, with the D gene not clear enough to name. Specimen: PBMCs or a T cell subset sorted from them (not recorded which). This clonotype was sampled from a man between 18 and 29 years old who had mild COVID-19 (a few samples of this study predate the infection). The sample titles of this study are shuffled in the database, so cell type and time point are left out; the donor was told from shared clones. The DNA sequence is TGCAGTGCTAGACCAATCAGTGGCACAGATACGCAGTATTTT. Its protein product is CSARPISGTDTQYF.